Presented here are 20 T cell receptor beta chains from one specimen sequenced in a study of T-cell memory formation after mild COVID-19. In TCRdb, the 5' RACE reads were re-called with MiXCR into one record per CDR3 protein. The sample includes approximately 230,000 distinct CDR3 sequences, over 15% seen only once; the top ten take roughly 3.6%. The specimen was PBMCs or a T cell subset sorted from them (not recorded which). Source of these receptors: a man between 18 and 29 years old who had mild COVID-19 (a few samples of this study predate the infection). Cell type and time point are not known.

Only a few counts were recorded for this clonotype. The V and J genes are TRBV7-2 and TRBJ2-3; D unclear. Trimming removed 0 bases at V and 2 bases at J, with 9 bases between. The V gene's germline CDR1 is SGHTA and CDR2 FQGNSA. This CDR3 has 15 residues. In nucleotides, the CDR3 is TGTGCCAGCAGCTTAGCCCATATTACCACAGATACGCAGTATTTT. Its translation: CASSLAHITTDTQYF.

J is TRBJ1-5 and V is TRBV20-1; D is unclear. Germline CDR1 and CDR2: DFQATT and SNEGSKA (reference sequence). CDR3 length: 12 residues. Between the trimmed V and J ends, which lost 6 bases and 9 bases, there was a span of 15 bases. The CDR3 region is CSADTIGGPQHF. The CDR3 DNA is TGCAGTGCGGATACCATAGGAGGGCCCCAGCATTTT.

This rearrangement joins TRBV5-8 to TRBJ2-5; the D call may be TRBD1 or TRBD2 (5 bases each). CDR1 is SGHTS, CDR2 YDEGEE, per germline. The V end was cut by 4 bases, the J end by 2 bases, with 15 bases between. The CDR3 runs to 15 residues. CDR3 nucleotide sequence: TGTGCCAGCAGCCTGGGGCAGCGAGGGCAAGAGACCCAGTACTTC. Its protein is CASSLGQRGQETQYF.

Many counts were recorded for this clonotype. The chain is built from TRBV2 and TRBJ2-5; 10 bases match TRBD2. Losses at the gene ends were 8 bases for V and 5 bases for J; bases not matched to a gene: 2. CDR1 SNHLY and CDR2 FYNNEI come from the germline V gene. CDR3 length: 12 amino acids. The CDR3 loop reads CASSTSGETQYF. DNA of the CDR3: TGTGCCAGCTCGACTAGCGGGGAGACCCAGTACTTC.

The chain joins TRBV7-6 to TRBJ2-1, with D perhaps matching TRBD1 (5 bases). CDR3 length: 17 residues. Trimming left V 1 base short and J 1 base short, with 14 bases between. Germline CDR1 is SGHVS and CDR2 is FNYEAQ. The CDR3 DNA sequence: TGTGCCAGCAGCTTAGGATATAAGGGGTTATCCTACAATGAGCAGTTCTTC. It codes for CASSLGYKGLSYNEQFF.

This clonotype has more than one count but fewer than ten. The rearrangement links TRBV4-3 to TRBJ1-5, with no clear D. This CDR3 contains 15 residues. CDR1 and CDR2 from the germline V gene are LGHNA and YSLEER. Trimming removed 0 bases at V and 7 bases at J, with 13 bases between. CDR3 DNA: TGCGCCAGCAGCCAAGAACACCGCTTGGGGCAGCCCCAGCATTTT. The encoded protein is CASSQEHRLGQPQHF.

This clonotype turned up a few times. This chain connects TRBV7-9 to TRBJ2-1; weak D call: TRBD1 (6 bases). CDR3 length equals 17 residues. From germline, CDR1 is SEHNR and CDR2 FQNEAQ (reference sequence). V was trimmed by 4 bases and J by 4 bases, leaving 20 bases between them. As DNA, the CDR3 is TGTGCCAGCAGCTATCCGGCGTCCGGGACATCTTACAATGAGCAGTTCTTC. Its protein is CASSYPASGTSYNEQFF.

J is TRBJ1-2 and V is TRBV7-6; no reliable D call. Trimming left V 8 bases short and J 3 bases short, with 10 bases between. Per the germline V gene, CDR1 is SGHVS and CDR2 is FNYEAQ. The CDR3 sequence is 12 residues long. CDR3 loop: CASGQVDYGYTF. The CDR3 bases are TGTGCCAGCGGGCAGGTTGACTATGGCTACACCTTC.

The chain recombines TRBV18 with TRBJ1-4, with TRBD1 as a possible D gene (6 bases). The V gene lost 6 bases and the J gene lost 8 bases, with 13 bases spanning the gap. Germline assignment: CDR1 KGHSH and CDR2 LQKENI. The CDR3 has 13 amino acids. The CDR3 DNA follows: TGTGCCAGCTCCACGACAGGCGGAGAAAAACTGTTTTTT. It yields the protein CASSTTGGEKLFF.

The chain employs TRBV29-1 and TRBJ2-5; 7 bases match TRBD2. The CDR3 is 13 residues long. With 6 bases clipped from V and 5 bases from J, the junction kept 9 bases outside the gene matches. Germline CDR1 SQVTM, CDR2 ANQGSEA. The CDR3 reads CSVGPTSTETQYF. CDR3 DNA sequence: TGCAGCGTGGGGCCGACTAGCACGGAGACCCAGTACTTC.

Here the CDR3 DNA reads TGTGCCAGCAGACCCGTAGGGCATGAAAAACTGTTTTTT. It is translated as CASRPVGHEKLFF. The V and J genes are TRBV12-3 or TRBV12-4 and TRBJ1-4; D ambiguous. The V gene lost 6 bases and the J gene lost 6 bases, with 11 bases spanning the gap. The CDR3 sequence is 13 residues long.

This clonotype was seen a handful of times. J is TRBJ1-2 and V is TRBV6-5; perhaps TRBD1 as D (5 bases). Germline loops: CDR1 MNHEY, CDR2 SVGAGI. The V end lost 6 bases, the J end lost 7 bases, and 12 bases lay between the germline ends. The CDR3 totals 12 residues. The CDR3 sequence: CASRIRDGGYTF. The CDR3 DNA reads as TGTGCCAGCAGAATCAGGGACGGTGGCTACACCTTC.

This rearrangement joins TRBV5-1 to TRBJ1-1; D is perhaps TRBD1 (5 bases). V lost 2 bases to trimming and J lost 9 bases, with 26 bases between them. The germline CDR1 and CDR2 sequences are SGHRS and YFSETQ. The length of the CDR3 is 17 residues. The CDR3 DNA reads TGCGCCAGCAGCTTACAAGGTGTGGTACCCGGGACCCCTCAAGCTTTCTTT. This codes for CASSLQGVVPGTPQAFF.

Only a few counts were recorded for this clonotype. The chain is built from TRBV28 and TRBJ2-5, with D maybe TRBD2 (6 bases). V lost 6 bases, J lost 4 bases, and 18 bases lay in between. Germline V gene data show CDR1 as MDHEN and CDR2 as SYDVKM. The CDR3 covers 15 residues. CDR3: CASSGGGQGVETQYF. The DNA of the CDR3 is TGTGCCAGCAGCGGGGGTGGTCAAGGGGTAGAGACCCAGTACTTC.

The CDR3 protein is CASTARVGNSPLHF. CDR3 nucleotide sequence: TGTGCCAGCACAGCCAGAGTGGGGAATTCACCCCTCCACTTT. This chain uses TRBV27 with TRBJ1-6, with D unresolved. This CDR3 is 14 amino acids long. The germline gives CDR1 MNHEY, CDR2 SMNVEV (reference sequence). V gave up 7 bases and J gave up 7 bases, with 14 bases separating them.

This chain links TRBV7-2 with TRBJ2-3; 10 nucleotides match TRBD2. Germline V gene sequence: CDR1 SGHTA, CDR2 FQGNSA. There are 18 residues in the CDR3. The junction had 13 bases not matched to a gene; V was cut back by 5 bases and J by 2 bases. In DNA, the CDR3 is TGTGCCAGCAGCACCCGATACGGGACTAGCGCTGCCACAGATACGCAGTATTTT. This codes for CASSTRYGTSAATDTQYF.

The chain recombines TRBV7-9 with TRBJ1-2, with 8 positions matching TRBD1. The CDR3 is 15 residues long. Germline assignment: CDR1 SEHNR and CDR2 FQNEAQ (reference sequence). With 5 bases clipped from V and 1 base from J, the junction kept 6 bases outside the gene matches. CDR3 in amino acids: CASSPWTGSNYGYTF. In nucleotides, the CDR3 is TGTGCCAGCAGCCCCTGGACAGGGAGTAACTATGGCTACACCTTC.

V and J are TRBV18 and TRBJ1-6, with 8 bases matching TRBD1. Germline V gene sequence: CDR1 KGHSH, CDR2 LQKENI. This CDR3 contains 14 residues. V shed 0 bases, J shed 10 bases, and the junction held 2 bases outside the gene matches. CDR3 in amino acids: CASSPPDRASPLHF. The CDR3 bases are TGTGCCAGCTCACCACCGGACAGGGCGTCACCCCTCCACTTT.

This clonotype was recorded a few times. The chain is built from TRBV2 and TRBJ2-2; the D is unclear. The CDR3 sequence is 14 residues long. In germline, CDR1 is SNHLY, CDR2 FYNNEI. The V end lost 8 bases, the J end lost 2 bases, and 12 bases lay between the germline ends. As DNA, the CDR3 is TGTGCCAGCGGGTCACGATTTAACACCGGGGAGCTGTTTTTT. It codes for CASGSRFNTGELFF.

Only a few counts were recorded for this clonotype. J is TRBJ2-5 and V is TRBV7-2; 11 bases map to TRBD2. Looked up from germline, CDR1 is SGHTA and CDR2 is FQGNSA. CDR3 length equals 15 residues. V lost 7 bases to trimming and J lost 5 bases; unmatched junction nucleotides: 9. CDR3 loop: CASTLSLAGDETQYF. The CDR3, as DNA: TGTGCCAGCACCCTCTCACTAGCGGGGGATGAGACCCAGTACTTC.